The present T cell receptor (beta chain) was sequenced within a study of shared clonotypes between healthy human individuals. Looking at the study overall: Three plates were used per donor for CD4 naive, three for CD4 memory, two for CD8 naive and one for CD8 memory.

This clone is a singleton in its sample. Between the trimmed V and J ends, which lost 1 base and 4 bases, there was a span of 15 bases. Germline V gene lookup returns CDR1 SGHNT and CDR2 YYREEE (reference sequence). This CDR3 region has 15 residues. It was at deep level that the assay was run. Every subset had its genomic DNA shared out evenly among several immunoSEQ plates. TCRdb keeps only in-frame clones here, not all; method: immunoSEQ multiplex PCR. The data contain about 1.1 million clones, 70% to 80% of them singletons. The sample comprised memory CD4+ T cells from PBMCs. The sample's subset: CD45RA-negative fraction. The clonotype originates from a man aged 18-30 years in good health. Some clones in this sample may be carry-over from other donors' samples. This chain links TRBV5-4 with TRBJ2-7; no reliable D call. The CDR3, as DNA: TGTGCCAGCAGCTTGTTCGCAGAATCGATTTACGAGCAGTACTTC. This sequence encodes CASSLFAESIYEQYF.